Below, 4 T cell receptor beta chains from the same sample are listed, as sequenced in a study of blood T cell repertoires in COVID-19. Data came from immunoSEQ multiplex PCR; TCRdb stores just in-frame clones and leaves some out. This table holds 91,000 or so clones, about 93% found once. Sequencing was done on a sample of peripheral blood. These receptors all come from a woman between 50 and 59 years old in a cohort sampled during active COVID-19.

The V gene is TRBV6-5, the J gene TRBJ2-1; 14 bases agree with TRBD2. The V gene's germline CDR1 is MNHEY and CDR2 SVGAGI. This CDR3 has 15 residues. J was trimmed by 7 bases and V by 8 bases; bases with no gene match: 7. The CDR3 sequence: CASELGLAGGNEQFF. The CDR3 DNA is TGTGCCAGCGAACTCGGACTAGCGGGAGGTAATGAGCAGTTCTTC.

The chain carries TRBV11-3 and TRBJ2-5; the match to TRBD2 covers 11 bases. The CDR3 has 16 amino acids. Losses at the gene ends were 5 bases for V and 3 bases for J; bases not matched to a gene: 8. In germline, CDR1 is SGHNT, CDR2 YENEEA. The CDR3 DNA sequence: TGTGCCAGCAGCCTGGGACTAGCGGTCCGAGAAGAGACCCAGTACTTC. Amino acids: CASSLGLAVREETQYF.

The CDR3 coding sequence is TGTGCCAGCAGTGAAGGACTAGCGGACCCCTCCTACGAGCAGTACTTC. It specifies CASSEGLADPSYEQYF. The J gene is TRBJ2-7, the V gene TRBV6-4; 10 bases align to TRBD2. Germline V CDR1 and CDR2: MRHNA, SNTAGT. The trim removed 3 bases at V and 0 bases at J, leaving 5 bases unmatched. The CDR3 covers 16 residues.

J is TRBJ1-4 and V is TRBV7-9, with a possible D match to TRBD1 (5 bases). This CDR3 comprises 14 residues. The V and J ends lost 1 base and 8 bases respectively, with 11 bases between them. CDR1 is SEHNR, CDR2 FQNEAQ, per germline (reference sequence). The DNA for the CDR3 is TGTGCCAGCAGCTTAGAGCAGGGTATAGAAAAACTGTTTTTT. It specifies CASSLEQGIEKLFF.